This T cell receptor (beta chain) appears in the sequencing data of a study of beta chain features in type 1 diabetes. V lost 4 bases to trimming and J lost 6 bases; unmatched junction nucleotides: 12. The CDR3 loop spans 16 amino acids. CDR1 and CDR2 (germline): SGHTA, FQGTGA. On this clone: Its specificity is unknown.

General study findings and limits: The study found moderately but significantly shorter TCRB CDR3s in all four CD4+ subsets of Type 1 diabetes patients. PCR, the amplification step, might favor shorter templates, equally in patients and controls.

The authors reverse transcribed all of the isolated RNA, so sequencing captured expressed TCRB transcripts. Profiled with immunoSEQ multiplex PCR; TCRdb holds only in-frame clones, not every one. The table lists over 500,000 clones, around 16% of them singletons. Sample: naive CD4+ T cells from blood. The V and J genes are TRBV7-3 and TRBJ2-3, with TRBD1 matching 8 bases. This TCR derives from a man aged 18 to 29 in good health. The CDR3 sequence is CASSSQPTGVGDTQYF. In DNA form, the CDR3 reads TGTGCCAGCAGCTCTCAGCCGACAGGGGTCGGGGATACGCAGTATTTT.